The next 31 T cell receptor beta chains were all read from a single sample in a study of blood T cell repertoires in COVID-19. The protocol was immunoSEQ multiplex PCR, while the TCRdb copy is restricted to in-frame clones and leaves out a portion. The sample includes roughly 81,000 clones, around four fifths seen only once; the top ten take over 35%. Sequencing input: peripheral blood. The origin of the receptors is a man at least 80 years old with active or convalescent COVID-19.

In this sample, this clone turned up a few times. Written as DNA, the CDR3 is TGCAGCGCCCAACAGGGGGTTGGCGTCACTGAAGCTTTCTTT. Translated: CSAQQGVGVTEAFF. This chain joins TRBV29-1 and TRBJ1-1, with 8 bases matching TRBD1. Germline CDR1 is SQVTM and CDR2 is ANQGSEA. The CDR3 runs 14 residues. The J segment lost 4 bases and the V segment lost 7 bases, leaving 11 bases of the junction unmatched.

The chain uses TRBV5-4 and TRBJ2-6; the D gene is possibly TRBD2 (6 bases). V lost 6 bases to trimming and J lost 0 bases, with 16 bases between them. The CDR3 is 17 residues long. Germline CDR1 and CDR2: SGHNT and YYREEE (reference sequence). The CDR3 sequence is CASTRAEAGSGANVLTF. CDR3 in DNA: TGTGCCAGCACCCGGGCCGAAGCGGGCTCTGGGGCCAACGTCCTGACTTTC. The entire variable domain, with the rest obtained from reference TRBV5-4 and TRBJ2-6, is as follows: ETGVTQSPTHLIKTRGQQVTLRCSSQSGHNTVSWYQQALGQGPQFIFQYYREEENGRGNFPPRFSGLQFPNYSSELNVNALELDDSALYLCASTRAEAGSGANVLTFGAGSRLTVL.

CDR3 sequence reads: CASSRMSGTPYEQYF. CDR3 in DNA: TGCGCCAGCAGCCGGATGAGCGGGACACCATACGAGCAGTACTTC. This chain uses TRBV5-1 with TRBJ2-7; TRBD2 is a possible D gene (7 bases). The germline V gene has CDR1 SGHRS and CDR2 YFSETQ. Trimming shortened V by 4 bases and J by 4 bases, and 18 bases separated the two germline ends. The CDR3 is made up of 15 amino acids. The full variable domain, rest sourced from reference TRBV5-1 and TRBJ2-7, is KAGVTQTPRYLIKTRGQQVTLSCSPISGHRSVSWYQQTPGQGLQFLFEYFSETQRNKGNFPGRFSGRQFSNSRSEMNVSTLELGDSALYLCASSRMSGTPYEQYFGPGTRLTVT.

The chain joins TRBV6-1 to TRBJ1-1; the D gene is possibly TRBD1 (5 bases). Trimming cost V 0 bases and J 2 bases, with 10 bases left between them. CDR1 is MNHNS and CDR2 is SASEGT in the germline V gene. This CDR3 has 15 residues. CDR3 nucleotide sequence: TGTGCCAGCAGTGAAGCGTCCAGGGCCAACACTGAAGCTTTCTTT. Translation gives CASSEASRANTEAFF.

The V and J genes are TRBV4-1 and TRBJ2-2; 8 positions agree with TRBD2. The CDR3 has 17 residues. Germline CDR1 reads MGHRA; CDR2 reads YSYEKL. Unmatched junction bases numbered 6, after V lost 0 bases and J lost 3 bases. CDR3: CASSQDEASGYTGELFF. CDR3 in DNA: TGCGCCAGCAGCCAAGATGAGGCTAGCGGGTACACCGGGGAGCTGTTTTTT.

This chain links TRBV10-3 with TRBJ2-1, with TRBD1 matching 8 bases. The CDR3 runs to 16 residues. The J segment lost 4 bases and the V segment lost 4 bases, leaving 9 bases of the junction unmatched. Germline V gene sequence: CDR1 ENHRY, CDR2 SYGVKD. This CDR3 is CAISANSGQDYNEQFF. CDR3 DNA sequence: TGTGCCATCAGTGCGAACTCGGGACAGGATTACAATGAGCAGTTCTTC.

The chain employs TRBV27 and TRBJ2-4, with no clear D. The ends were cut back, 2 bases at V and 0 bases at J, with 11 bases in the middle. There are 16 residues in the CDR3. In germline, CDR1 is MNHEY, CDR2 SMNVEV (reference sequence). DNA of the CDR3: TGTGCCAGCAGTTTAATTTCGGAGCTAGCCAAAAACATTCAGTACTTC. Its protein is CASSLISELAKNIQYF.

V gene TRBV9 combines with J gene TRBJ2-1; 15 positions agree with TRBD2. The V gene end was trimmed by 0 bases and the J gene end by 5 bases; junction bases not matched to a gene: 9. This CDR3 is 19 amino acids long. CDR1 is SGDLS, CDR2 YYNGEE, per germline. The chain's CDR3 is CASSVGVAGLAGGHNEQFF. CDR3 in DNA: TGTGCCAGCAGCGTAGGCGTAGCTGGACTAGCGGGAGGGCACAATGAGCAGTTCTTC.

This rearrangement joins TRBV27 to TRBJ2-5, with D unresolved. This CDR3 is built from 14 residues. The V and J ends lost 5 bases and 2 bases respectively, with 12 bases between them. Germline V lookup: CDR1 MNHEY, CDR2 SMNVEV (reference sequence). CDR3 protein: CASSPLPEQETQYF. CDR3 in DNA: TGTGCCAGCAGTCCTCTCCCAGAACAAGAGACCCAGTACTTC.

The chain links TRBV10-3 to TRBJ1-2; D unclear. Germline CDR1 is ENHRY and CDR2 is SYGVKD. Trimming left V 3 bases short and J 5 bases short, with 10 bases between. This CDR3 is 13 amino acids long. CDR3 protein: CAISDLYPYGYTF. The DNA of the CDR3 is TGTGCCATCAGTGACCTCTACCCTTATGGCTACACCTTC.

The rearrangement links TRBV27 to TRBJ1-6; 9 bases map to TRBD1. The CDR3 runs to 14 residues. V lost 1 base and J lost 10; bases outside the gene matches: 2. Per germline, CDR1 MNHEY and CDR2 SMNVEV (reference sequence). This chain's CDR3 is CASSLWDRDSPLHF. DNA of the CDR3: TGTGCCAGCAGTTTATGGGACAGGGACTCACCCCTCCACTTT.

The V call is TRBV6-5, the J call TRBJ1-5, with D perhaps matching TRBD1 (5 bases). This CDR3 is 12 amino acids long. From germline, CDR1 is MNHEY and CDR2 SVGAGI. Trimming shortened V by 8 bases and J by 6 bases, and 11 bases separated the two germline ends. CDR3 sequence: CASGRVGQPQHF. The CDR3 coding sequence is TGTGCCAGCGGCAGGGTCGGTCAGCCCCAGCATTTT.

This clone was found a few times. The gene calls are TRBV7-9 and TRBJ2-7; 7 bases match TRBD2. Germline V gene data show CDR1 as SEHNR and CDR2 as FQNEAQ (reference sequence). The CDR3 runs to 13 residues. V lost 3 bases, J lost 4 bases, and 3 bases stayed unmatched. CDR3 sequence: CASSLGGWYEQYF. The CDR3 DNA reads as TGTGCCAGCAGCTTGGGAGGGTGGTACGAGCAGTACTTC.

The chain recombines TRBV9 with TRBJ2-2; D perhaps matches TRBD1 (6 bases). V was cut by 3 bases and J by 5 bases, with 14 bases left in between. The CDR3 extends over 15 amino acids. Germline CDR1 SGDLS, CDR2 YYNGEE. CDR3 residues: CASSAGTNPTGELFF. CDR3 nucleotides: TGTGCCAGCAGCGCCGGGACAAACCCTACCGGGGAGCTGTTTTTT.

The rearrangement links TRBV7-6 to TRBJ2-2; a weak D match, TRBD2 (5 bases). This CDR3 is 18 amino acids long. Trimming stripped 3 bases from V and 4 bases from J, with 21 bases between. Germline V gene lookup returns CDR1 SGHVS and CDR2 FNYEAQ. The CDR3 DNA reads as TGTGCCAGCAGCTTCGGGGTTAGCGATCCGAGCGGCACCGGGGAGCTGTTTTTT. Encoded protein: CASSFGVSDPSGTGELFF.

The J gene is TRBJ2-4, the V gene TRBV29-1, with D possibly matching TRBD2 (6 bases). Between the trimmed V and J ends, which lost 0 bases and 15 bases, there was a span of 18 bases. The CDR3 consists of 13 residues. Germline V CDR1 and CDR2: SQVTM, ANQGSEA. DNA of the CDR3: TGCAGCGTTGAAGAACCTGCGGGGAATACGCCGTACTTC. Encoded protein: CSVEEPAGNTPYF.

The chain uses TRBV27 and TRBJ2-3; 8 positions agree with TRBD1. The CDR3 contains 16 residues. V lost 2 bases to trimming and J lost 3 bases; unmatched junction nucleotides: 7. The germline V gene has CDR1 MNHEY and CDR2 SMNVEV (reference sequence). The CDR3 sequence is CASSLRGRGHTDTQYF. The CDR3 coding sequence is TGTGCCAGCAGTTTAAGAGGCAGGGGGCATACAGATACGCAGTATTTT.

The chain carries TRBV19 and TRBJ2-5; tentatively, D is TRBD1 (6 bases). Looked up from germline, CDR1 is LNHDA and CDR2 is SQIVND (reference sequence). CDR3 length equals 14 residues. V gave up 8 bases and J gave up 0 bases, with 13 bases separating them. DNA for the CDR3: TGTGCCAGTCGCCGGGACAAGAACCAAGAGACCCAGTACTTC. Protein product: CASRRDKNQETQYF.

This rearrangement joins TRBV11-1 to TRBJ2-2, with 8 positions matching TRBD2. The CDR3 contains 16 residues. The V and J ends lost 5 bases and 7 bases, in that order; junction bases with no gene match: 12. The germline V gene encodes CDR1 SGHAT and CDR2 FQDESV (reference sequence). CDR3 nucleotides: TGTGCCAGCAGCCCTTCTAGCGGGCGGGGCATCGGGGAGCTGTTTTTT. It yields the protein CASSPSSGRGIGELFF.

The chain is built from TRBV28 and TRBJ2-4; D not resolved. Per germline, CDR1 MDHEN and CDR2 SYDVKM. This CDR3 has 14 residues. V lost 5 bases and J 3 bases, leaving 11 bases between the germline ends. The CDR3 loop reads CASSPSGGKNIQYF. Here the CDR3 DNA reads TGTGCCAGCAGTCCTTCCGGTGGCAAAAACATTCAGTACTTC.

The chain carries TRBV15 and TRBJ1-1; D not certain. From germline, CDR1 is LNHNV and CDR2 YYDKDF (reference sequence). The CDR3 has 14 amino acids. V lost 1 base, J lost 4 bases, and 10 bases lay in between. CDR3 DNA: TGTGCCACCAGCAGAGGGAGAGGGTCCACTGAAGCTTTCTTT. Encoded protein: CATSRGRGSTEAFF.

Only one count was recorded for this clone. The chain employs TRBV25-1 and TRBJ2-1; tentatively, D is TRBD2 (6 bases). V lost 3 bases, J lost 0 bases, and 12 bases lay in between. Per germline, CDR1 MGHDK and CDR2 SYGVNS. The CDR3 spans 16 residues. The CDR3 region has the DNA TGTGCCAGCAGTGATTCGGCGGGAAGCTCCTACAATGAGCAGTTCTTC. Its protein product is CASSDSAGSSYNEQFF.

The count of this clone is one. This chain connects TRBV5-1 to TRBJ2-7; 9 bases agree with TRBD1. The CDR3 is 17 residues long. Germline V gene sequence: CDR1 SGHRS, CDR2 YFSETQ. Trimming cost V 4 bases and J 2 bases; bases outside gene matches: 13. DNA for the CDR3: TGCGCCAGCAGCGAACCTTACAGGGGGCGAGGCGCCTACGAGCAGTACTTC. This gives the protein CASSEPYRGRGAYEQYF.

This sequence joins TRBV9 and TRBJ2-3; 7 bases are a match to TRBD1. Germline V lookup: CDR1 SGDLS, CDR2 YYNGEE. This CDR3 is built from 17 residues. Unmatched junction bases numbered 13, after V lost 4 bases and J lost 2 bases. The CDR3 nucleotides are TGTGCCAGCAGCCATAATACCGGGACAGACTACACAGATACGCAGTATTTT. Protein product: CASSHNTGTDYTDTQYF.

The chain is built from TRBV6-5 and TRBJ2-5, with D possibly matching TRBD1 (5 bases). The germline gives CDR1 MNHEY, CDR2 SVGAGI. The ends were cut back, 0 bases at V and 0 bases at J, with 8 bases in the middle. The CDR3 runs 15 residues. Here the CDR3 reads CASSYSGRDQETQYF. The CDR3 DNA is TGTGCCAGCAGTTACTCGGGCAGGGACCAAGAGACCCAGTACTTC.

This clone was detected only a few times. The chain is built from TRBV3-1 (or the pseudogene TRBV3-2) and TRBJ1-5; D is uncertain. The CDR3 length is 16 residues. The germline V and J ends were trimmed by 0 bases and 4 bases, with 13 bases remaining between them. Looked up from germline, CDR1 is LGHDT and CDR2 is YNNKEL (reference sequence). The DNA for the CDR3 is TGTGCCAGCAGCCAAGATAGTGGCAGGAGGAATCAGCCCCAGCATTTT. Its protein is CASSQDSGRRNQPQHF.

This chain connects TRBV5-5 to TRBJ1-1; maybe TRBD1 (5 bases). The CDR3 runs 16 residues. Germline V gene data show CDR1 as SGHKS and CDR2 as YYEKEE (reference sequence). Trimming removed 0 bases at V and 1 base at J, with 13 bases between. The CDR3 DNA is TGTGCCAGCAGCTTGGTAGGGCGGCAGGGGAACACTGAAGCTTTCTTT. Encoded protein: CASSLVGRQGNTEAFF.

CDR3 loop: CASSSAGRQETQYF. CDR3 DNA: TGTGCCAGCAGTTCAGCGGGGAGGCAAGAGACCCAGTACTTC. This rearrangement joins TRBV7-2 to TRBJ2-5; TRBD2 matches at 7 bases. J gave up 2 bases and V 6 bases, and 6 bases lay outside the gene matches. Per germline, CDR1 SGHTA and CDR2 FQGNSA. The CDR3 totals 14 residues.

The chain employs TRBV7-9 and TRBJ1-4; no clear D. The ends were cut back, 1 base at V and 8 bases at J, with 11 bases in the middle. Germline V CDR1 and CDR2: SEHNR, FQNEAQ (reference sequence). This CDR3 has 14 residues. The CDR3 bases are TGTGCCAGCAGCTTAGGCACGACGGGGGAAAAACTGTTTTTT. It yields the protein CASSLGTTGEKLFF.

This chain joins TRBV25-1 and TRBJ1-1; no clear D gene. The ends were cut back, 10 bases at V and 4 bases at J, with 16 bases in the middle. Germline CDR1 and CDR2: MGHDK and SYGVNS. CDR3 length: 13 amino acids. CDR3 loop: CATRGREGTEAFF. The CDR3 coding sequence is TGTGCCACTCGAGGGCGGGAGGGCACTGAAGCTTTCTTT. The whole variable domain, filled in from reference TRBV25-1 and TRBJ1-1, reads EADIYQTPRYLVIGTGKKITLECSQTMGHDKMYWYQQDPGMELHLIHYSYGVNSTEKGDLSSESTVSRIRTEHFPLTLESARPSHTSQYLCATRGREGTEAFFGQGTRLTVV.

The V call is TRBV11-2, the J call TRBJ2-7; 7 nucleotides agree with TRBD2. In germline, CDR1 is SGHAT, CDR2 FQNNGV. The CDR3 consists of 15 residues. V lost 1 base to trimming and J lost 2 bases; unmatched junction nucleotides: 5. CDR3 nucleotide sequence: TGTGCCAGCAGCTTAGGGGGGGGTTGGCCCTACGAGCAGTACTTC. Translating gives CASSLGGGWPYEQYF. Full variable domain (remainder filled in from reference TRBV11-2 and TRBJ2-7): EAGVAQSPRYKIIEKRQSVAFWCNPISGHATLYWYQQILGQGPKLLIQFQNNGVVDDSQLPKDRFSAERLKGVDSTLKIQPAKLEDSAVYLCASSLGGGWPYEQYFGPGTRLTVT.